These T cell receptor beta chains were read from a single sample in a study of blood T cells in healthy people across ages. TCRdb reprocessed the 5' RACE reads via MiXCR and lists one record per CDR3 protein. The sample has more than 550,000 distinct CDR3 sequences, 22% seen once. What was sequenced was blood. The source is a man aged 70 or older in good health. The CDR3 runs from the conserved cysteine through the conserved F or W. A D gene is named only where the DNA matches it firmly. Size is stated for part of the rows, as once, few or many counts, or as a class when the clone is expanded.

j_call v_call d_call clone_size cdr3_aa cdr3_nt
TRBJ2-1 TRBV7-9 NA NA CASSQGGLNEQFF TGTGCCAGCAGCCAGGGGGGACTTAATGAGCAGTTCTTC
TRBJ1-2 TRBV9 NA few CASSDALAIVGYTF TGTGCCAGCAGCGATGCTTTGGCGATCGTTGGCTACACCTTC
TRBJ1-1 TRBV11-2 NA NA CASSLGGLRSEAFF TGTGCCAGCAGCTTAGGAGGGTTACGGTCTGAAGCTTTCTTT
TRBJ2-5 TRBV7-2 TRBD1 once CASRMMGTGPQETQYF TGTGCCAGCAGGATGATGGGGACAGGGCCCCAAGAGACCCAGTACTTC
TRBJ2-2 TRBV7-6 TRBD2 few CASSLAISGRAMVAGELFF TGTGCCAGCAGCTTAGCGATTAGCGGGAGGGCCATGGTGGCCGGGGAGCTGTTTTTT
TRBJ2-2 TRBV5-1 NA many CASSLTGEVTGELFF TGCGCCAGCAGCTTGACAGGCGAGGTCACCGGGGAGCTGTTTTTT
TRBJ1-5 TRBV18 TRBD1 NA CASSPGDRSSNQPQHF TGTGCCAGCTCACCAGGGGACAGGAGTAGCAATCAGCCCCAGCATTTT
TRBJ2-5 TRBV5-1 NA NA CASSPVIEETQYF TGCGCCAGCAGCCCCGTGATTGAGGAGACCCAGTACTTC
TRBJ1-4 TRBV12-3/TRBV12-4 TRBD1 NA CASSWGTALKLFF TGTGCCAGCAGTTGGGGGACAGCACTAAAACTGTTTTTT
TRBJ2-3 TRBV28 TRBD1 few CASSQGVSPDTQYF TGTGCCAGCTCCCAGGGGGTTAGTCCAGATACGCAGTATTTT
TRBJ2-5 TRBV18 TRBD1 NA CASQPGQKETQYF TGTGCCAGCCAACCGGGACAGAAGGAGACCCAGTACTTC
TRBJ2-5 TRBV12-3/TRBV12-4 NA NA CASRRALQETQYF TGTGCCAGCAGGCGGGCCCTCCAAGAGACCCAGTACTTC
TRBJ2-4 TRBV7-9 NA NA CASSLRLGARNIQYF TGTGCCAGCAGCTTACGGTTGGGGGCGCGGAACATTCAGTACTTC
TRBJ2-7 TRBV9 NA NA CASSGGPQDFSYEQYF TGTGCCAGCAGCGGCGGCCCTCAGGATTTCTCCTACGAGCAGTACTTC
TRBJ2-7 TRBV20-1 TRBD2 NA CSASPSGPPWSYEQYF TGCAGTGCTAGTCCTAGCGGGCCCCCTTGGAGCTACGAGCAGTACTTC
TRBJ2-7 TRBV27 NA NA CASNPIKGGEQYF TGTGCCAGCAACCCCATCAAGGGTGGGGAGCAGTACTTC
TRBJ2-2 TRBV7-9 TRBD2 few CASSQMLAGVGTGELFF TGTGCCAGCAGCCAAATGCTAGCGGGAGTTGGCACCGGGGAGCTGTTTTTT
TRBJ2-5 TRBV6-2/TRBV6-3 TRBD1 few CASSIYRDRPQETQYF TGTGCCAGCAGTATTTATAGGGACAGGCCCCAAGAGACCCAGTACTTC
TRBJ2-5 TRBV20-1 TRBD2 NA CSGQRGPQETQYF TGCAGTGGCCAGCGGGGCCCACAAGAGACCCAGTACTTC
TRBJ2-1 TRBV5-1 TRBD2 few CASSFREGGPIDEQFF TGCGCCAGCAGCTTCCGTGAGGGAGGGCCTATAGATGAGCAGTTCTTC
TRBJ2-2 TRBV5-1 TRBD1 few CASMTGDTGELFF TGCGCCAGCATGACAGGGGACACCGGGGAGCTGTTTTTT
TRBJ2-3 TRBV10-2 NA NA CASKVGGPLSTDTQYF TGCGCCAGCAAGGTGGGGGGGCCACTTAGTACAGATACGCAGTATTTT
TRBJ2-1 TRBV20-1 NA NA CSARDPSGQSSYNEQFF TGCAGTGCTAGAGATCCTAGCGGACAGAGCTCCTACAATGAGCAGTTCTTC
TRBJ2-3 TRBV28 NA few CASSSDSGTDTQYF TGTGCCAGCAGTTCCGACTCCGGCACAGATACGCAGTATTTT
TRBJ2-1 TRBV5-1 NA few CASSFNDGPGDEQFF TGCGCCAGCAGCTTTAACGATGGACCGGGGGATGAGCAGTTCTTC
TRBJ2-7 TRBV5-1 NA few CASGAQDSYEQYF TGCGCCAGCGGGGCTCAGGACTCCTACGAGCAGTACTTC
TRBJ2-7 TRBV10-2 TRBD2 few CASKSGLAGAMGTYEQYF TGCGCCAGCAAATCGGGACTAGCGGGGGCCATGGGGACCTACGAGCAGTACTTC
TRBJ2-5 TRBV12-3/TRBV12-4 NA few CASSLKRDTQETQYF TGTGCCAGCAGTCTAAAGAGGGACACGCAAGAGACCCAGTACTTC
TRBJ2-1 TRBV7-2 NA few CASSLARRDEQFF TGTGCCAGCAGCTTAGCGAGGCGCGATGAGCAGTTCTTC
TRBJ1-6 TRBV19 TRBD1 few CASSMGTDSPLHF TGTGCCAGTAGTATGGGGACAGATTCACCCCTCCACTTT
TRBJ2-5 TRBV27 TRBD1 NA CASSFRQGGVYQETQYF TGTGCCAGCAGTTTTCGACAGGGGGGGGTTTACCAAGAGACCCAGTACTTC
TRBJ1-1 TRBV5-1 NA NA CASFPLQGRGTEAFF TGCGCCAGCTTCCCCTTACAGGGACGAGGCACTGAAGCTTTCTTT
TRBJ1-4 TRBV20-1 NA NA CSARWAAQGEKLFF TGCAGTGCTAGGTGGGCTGCGCAAGGGGAAAAACTGTTTTTT
TRBJ1-1 TRBV20-1 NA NA CSASYTPNTEAFF TGCAGTGCTAGCTACACACCGAACACTGAAGCTTTCTTT
TRBJ1-1 TRBV25-1 NA few CASSDRAGAFF TGTGCCAGCAGTGACAGGGCTGGAGCTTTCTTT
TRBJ2-7 TRBV25-1 NA NA CASSAAGQGSYEQYF TGTGCCAGCAGTGCAGCGGGACAAGGATCCTACGAGCAGTACTTC
TRBJ2-5 TRBV10-1 NA NA CASSEPSGTQYF TGCGCCAGCAGTGAGCCCTCCGGGACCCAGTACTTC
TRBJ1-2 TRBV7-6 NA NA CASSLDRVGSRGYTF TGTGCCAGCAGCTTAGATAGGGTCGGCTCCCGTGGCTACACCTTC
TRBJ2-3 TRBV2 NA few CASRASALPDTQYF TGTGCCAGCAGGGCTAGCGCCCTCCCAGATACGCAGTATTTT
TRBJ2-1 TRBV2 TRBD2 NA CASSQLSGSSYNEQFF TGTGCCAGCAGTCAACTTAGCGGGAGCTCCTACAATGAGCAGTTCTTC
TRBJ1-3 TRBV28 NA few CASSFVSGNTIYF TGTGCCAGCAGTTTCGTCAGCGGAAACACCATATATTTT
TRBJ2-7 TRBV7-9 NA NA CASSPLGGVFYEQYF TGTGCCAGCAGCCCCCTAGGAGGGGTCTTCTACGAGCAGTACTTC
TRBJ2-2 TRBV28 NA NA CASGGLLHTGELFF TGTGCCAGCGGTGGACTACTTCATACCGGGGAGCTGTTTTTT
TRBJ2-1 TRBV5-1 TRBD2 NA CASSLAGLVGIDEQFF TGCGCCAGCAGCTTGGCCGGACTAGTGGGAATCGATGAGCAGTTCTTC
TRBJ2-7 TRBV6-1 NA NA CASQPSSLDEQYF TGTGCCAGCCAGCCTAGCTCGTTGGACGAGCAGTACTTC
TRBJ2-5 TRBV5-1 NA few CASSPSQGQETQYF TGCGCCAGCAGCCCCTCACAGGGCCAAGAGACCCAGTACTTC
TRBJ2-7 TRBV18 TRBD1 NA CASSPGQINEQYF TGTGCCAGCTCACCGGGACAGATAAACGAGCAGTACTTC
TRBJ2-5 TRBV5-1 NA many CASSLEGRETQYF TGTGCCAGCAGCTTGGAGGGGCGAGAGACCCAGTACTTC
TRBJ2-4 TRBV27 NA NA CACIRGAGVKNIQYF TGTGCCTGCATCCGGGGGGCCGGAGTCAAAAACATTCAGTACTTC
TRBJ1-2 TRBV3-1 NA few CASRPGRAYGYTF TGTGCCAGCAGGCCGGGCAGGGCTTATGGCTACACCTTC